This T cell receptor beta chain originates from a study of neoadjuvant nivolumab and ipilimumab in lung cancer. Looking at the study overall: Patients got nivolumab 3 mg/kg on days 1, 15 and 29; combination added ipilimumab 1 mg/kg day 1.

J lost 1 base, V lost 6 bases, and 3 bases had no gene match. CDR1 and CDR2 (germline): SGHTA, FQGNSA. This CDR3 is 14 amino acids long. General study points: Resected-tumor TCR richness correlated positively with pretherapy blood richness.

As to this clone: As yet, its antigen is unknown.

Using immunoSEQ multiplex PCR, the repertoire was profiled, and TCRdb retains in-frame clones only, with some absent. The sample includes approximately 17,000 clones, approximately 73% of them seen just once. The chain couples TRBV7-2 to TRBJ1-2; 9 bases are shared with TRBD1. This specimen consisted of tumor tissue, obtained after neoadjuvant nivolumab, alone or with ipilimumab, at or shortly before surgery. The source of this sequence is an adult with non-small cell lung cancer. The CDR3 DNA follows: TGTGCCAGCAGACGACAGGGGGGTAACTATGGCTACACCTTC. As protein: CASRRQGGNYGYTF.